This TCR beta chain was sequenced for a study of graft-versus-host responses after intestinal transplantation. With 4 bases removed from V and 1 base from J, the gap between germline ends came to 20 bases. This CDR3 has 17 amino acids. Germline lookup yields CDR1 SGHTS and CDR2 YDEGEE. Sequenced by immunoSEQ multiplex PCR; TCRdb stores in-frame clones only, minus some. The sample consists of tens of thousands of clones, almost 95% of them appearing once. Sequences were derived from PBMCs, sampled roughly 39 weeks after intestinal transplant. The V gene is TRBV5-8, the J gene TRBJ1-2; a weak D match, TRBD1 (6 bases). This receptor was taken from a human patient who received an intestinal transplant, so some T cells may come from the graft donor. CDR3 nucleotides: TGTGCCAGCAGCACCCTCCCGGGGGGGCAGCTTAACTATGGCTACACCTTC. Translation gives CASSTLPGGQLNYGYTF.